These 10 T cell receptor beta chains originate from one sample sequenced in a study of beta chain features in type 1 diabetes. Study-wide results and caveats: Among all four CD4+ subsets, Type 1 diabetes patients had TCRB CDR3s that were moderately but significantly shorter.

All of the isolated RNA was reverse transcribed, so expressed TCRB transcripts were sequenced. Produced via immunoSEQ multiplex PCR; TCRdb's table is partial and in-frame only. The top ten hold 0.015% to 0.017% of the sample, which has more than 250,000 clones, around 16% seen once. These receptors lack a known antigen. Sequences were obtained from naive CD4+ T cells from blood. These receptors originate from a man between 18 and 35 years old with type 1 diabetes.

The genes are TRBV11-1 and TRBJ2-1, with a possible D match to TRBD1 (6 bases). CDR3 length equals 12 residues. Germline V gives CDR1 SGHAT, CDR2 FQDESV (reference sequence). V dropped 5 bases and J dropped 6 bases, with 8 bases sitting between them. DNA of the CDR3: TGTGCCAGCAGCGCGACAGGCAATGAGCAGTTCTTC. This encodes CASSATGNEQFF.

The rearrangement links TRBV19 to TRBJ1-5; the D is unclear. Trimming left V 5 bases short and J 7 bases short, with 12 bases between. The CDR3 runs 13 residues. Germline CDR1 LNHDA, CDR2 SQIVND (reference sequence). CDR3: CASSSQEAQPQHF. CDR3 nucleotides: TGTGCCAGTAGTTCCCAGGAGGCACAGCCCCAGCATTTT.

J is TRBJ2-2 and V is TRBV4-3; the match to TRBD1 covers 7 bases. The CDR3 length is 16 residues. Germline trimming cut 1 base from V and 0 bases from J; bases unmatched to any gene: 2. CDR1 LGHNA and CDR2 YSLEER come from the germline V gene. CDR3 DNA: TGCGCCAGCAGCCAAGGACAGGGTGCGAACACCGGGGAGCTGTTTTTT. Translating gives CASSQGQGANTGELFF.

This clone was found a few times. V and J are TRBV5-1 and TRBJ2-2, with D tentatively TRBD1 (6 bases). The CDR3 covers 14 residues. Germline CDR1 SGHRS, CDR2 YFSETQ. Trimming shortened V by 7 bases and J by 3 bases, and 13 bases separated the two germline ends. The DNA for the CDR3 is TGCGCCAGCGGGGGCATTATCGACACCGGGGAGCTGTTTTTT. This encodes CASGGIIDTGELFF.

The chain joins TRBV28 to TRBJ1-5; D not resolved. There are 15 residues in the CDR3. Germline CDR1 is MDHEN and CDR2 is SYDVKM. Trimming shortened V by 4 bases and J by 0 bases, and 10 bases separated the two germline ends. CDR3 loop: CASSSYGSSNQPQHF. CDR3 DNA: TGTGCCAGCAGTTCCTACGGGAGTAGCAATCAGCCCCAGCATTTT.

Only a few counts were recorded for this clone. J is TRBJ2-1 and V is TRBV28; 10 bases are shared with TRBD2. This CDR3 is built from 17 residues. CDR1 and CDR2 (germline): MDHEN, SYDVKM. Trimming removed 2 bases from V and 0 bases from J; junction bases left unmatched: 4. The chain's CDR3 is CASSLSGGDNSYNEQFF. The CDR3 DNA sequence: TGTGCCAGCAGTTTAAGCGGGGGGGATAACTCCTACAATGAGCAGTTCTTC.

The chain employs TRBV28 and TRBJ1-5; a possible D gene is TRBD1 (6 bases). Germline V gene data show CDR1 as MDHEN and CDR2 as SYDVKM. The CDR3 has 16 residues. V shed 6 bases and J shed 9 bases, with 24 bases lying between them. CDR3 protein: CASRPILTGPSGPQHF. CDR3 bases: TGTGCCAGCAGACCAATCCTGACAGGCCCTAGCGGGCCCCAGCATTTT.

The V call is TRBV7-9, the J call TRBJ2-7, with D perhaps matching TRBD1 (5 bases). The germline CDR1 and CDR2 sequences are SEHNR and FQNEAQ (reference sequence). Trimming removed 5 bases at V and 1 base at J, with 15 bases between. The CDR3 consists of 15 residues. The CDR3 is CASSLRFRDSYEQYF. DNA of the CDR3: TGTGCCAGCAGCCTGAGATTCAGGGATTCCTACGAGCAGTACTTC.

The sample holds a few counts of this clone. This rearrangement joins TRBV29-1 to TRBJ2-1; 8 bases align to TRBD2. Germline V gene sequence: CDR1 SQVTM, CDR2 ANQGSEA. The CDR3 consists of 15 residues. The CDR3, as DNA: TGCAGTGGCAGCGGGAGACTAAGCTCCTACAATGAGCAGTTCTTC. It translates to CSGSGRLSSYNEQFF.

The sample holds a few counts of this clone. The chain uses TRBV7-2 and TRBJ2-3; perhaps TRBD2 as D (5 bases). The CDR3 runs 14 residues. Germline V gene sequence: CDR1 SGHTA, CDR2 FQGNSA. V lost 3 bases to trimming and J lost 7 bases, with 14 bases between them. CDR3 in DNA: TGTGCCAGCAGCTTGGCGGGCCCCGGCCATACGCAGTATTTT. This sequence encodes CASSLAGPGHTQYF.